These T cell receptor beta chains were read from a single sample in a study of OX40 agonist ivuxolimab in advanced cancers. Generated by immunoSEQ multiplex PCR, the TCRdb table keeps only in-frame clones and is missing some. This table has 75,000 to 100,000 clones, around four fifths appearing once. The sequenced sample was CD4+ or CD8+ T cells sorted from blood, obtained in a trial of the OX40 agonist ivuxolimab. The receptors originated from an adult with an advanced solid tumor such as melanoma, head and neck, liver or kidney cancer. Both conserved end residues are part of each CDR3. A D gene is named only where the DNA matches it firmly. A clone size is listed for some rows: how often the clone was seen (once, few, many), or a class if it is expanded.

cdr3_nt	cdr3_aa	clone_size	v_call	j_call	d_call
TGCGCCAGCAGCCGGGGCCGAACAGCTGACCCCTACGAGCAGTACTTC	CASSRGRTADPYEQYF	NA	TRBV5-1	TRBJ2-7	NA
TGTGCCAGCAGCTTAGGATATACCCAGTACTTC	CASSLGYTQYF	NA	TRBV7-9	TRBJ2-5	NA
TGTGCCAGCAGCTTAGCGGGGGGCCCTTTCACCGGGGAGCTGTTTTTT	CASSLAGGPFTGELFF	NA	TRBV11-3	TRBJ2-2	NA
TGTGCCAGCAGTAGAGCGGGGATGAGCAATCAGCCCCAGCATTTT	CASSRAGMSNQPQHF	NA	TRBV7-9	TRBJ1-5	NA
TGTGCCAGCAGCTTGCAGGGAGACAATTCACCCCTCCACTTT	CASSLQGDNSPLHF	NA	TRBV7-8	TRBJ1-6	NA
TGTGCCAGCAGCCAAGGTAGCGGGGGAATGAACACCGGGGAGCTGTTTTTT	CASSQGSGGMNTGELFF	NA	TRBV7-9	TRBJ2-2	TRBD2
TGTGCCAGCAGGCAATACTTAAGCACAGATACGCAGTATTTT	CASRQYLSTDTQYF	NA	TRBV27	TRBJ2-3	NA
TGTGCCAGCAGCAGTAATCCGGGGCAGCCCCAGCATTTT	CASSSNPGQPQHF	NA	TRBV7-6	TRBJ1-5	NA
TGTGCCAGCAGTTTAGGGCGGAATCAGCCCCAGCATTTT	CASSLGRNQPQHF	NA	TRBV27	TRBJ1-5	NA
TGTGCCAGCAGCGGAGGACAGGTTAATAGCTCACCCCTCCACTTT	CASSGGQVNSSPLHF	NA	TRBV9	TRBJ1-6	TRBD1
TGTGCCAGCAGCTTAACAGGGTTCCTGAACACTGAAGCTTTCTTT	CASSLTGFLNTEAFF	NA	TRBV7-9	TRBJ1-1	NA
TGTGCCAGTAGTAGAGAGGGACTAGCGGGGGCCGAGCAGTTCTTC	CASSREGLAGAEQFF	NA	TRBV19	TRBJ2-1	TRBD2
TGTGCCGCTGGGAAAGATACGCAGTATTTT	CAAGKDTQYF	NA	TRBV19	TRBJ2-3	NA
TGTGCCAGCAGCCCGCAGCCAACTAATGAAAAACTGTTTTTT	CASSPQPTNEKLFF	NA	TRBV5-6	TRBJ1-4	NA
TGTGCCAGCTGGCCCGGGACAGGGCCCTCCTACGAGCAGTACTTC	CASWPGTGPSYEQYF	NA	TRBV4-2	TRBJ2-7	TRBD1
TGTGCCAGCAGCGTTAGTTTAGGGAGTGGCTACACCTTC	CASSVSLGSGYTF	few	TRBV9	TRBJ1-2	NA
TGTGCCAGCAGTTACGCAGACAGGTACCACGAGCAGTACTTC	CASSYADRYHEQYF	NA	TRBV6-5	TRBJ2-7	NA
TGCGCCAGCAGCCCCGGGGACAGGGGTAACACTGAAGCTTTCTTT	CASSPGDRGNTEAFF	NA	TRBV4-3	TRBJ1-1	TRBD1
TGTGCCAGCAGTTATGGAGGGGGATCTAATGAAAAACTGTTTTTT	CASSYGGGSNEKLFF	NA	TRBV6-5	TRBJ1-4	NA
TGTGCCAGCAGTTTAAGACTTCACGGAAGGGGGTTCTTC	CASSLRLHGRGFF	NA	TRBV27	TRBJ2-1	NA
TGTGCCAGCAGCCAAGTGCACCACCTCACAGATACGCAGTATTTT	CASSQVHHLTDTQYF	NA	TRBV14	TRBJ2-3	NA
TGTGCCAGCAGTTCGCCCATGCGGGACAGGGGGACTGAAGCTTTCTTT	CASSSPMRDRGTEAFF	NA	TRBV27	TRBJ1-1	TRBD1
TGCGCCAGCAGCCAAGTTAGGGTAGGGAACACCGGGGAGCTGTTTTTT	CASSQVRVGNTGELFF	few	TRBV4-3	TRBJ2-2	NA
TGTGCCAGTAGTATACAGGGGTCCAACCGGCACAATGAGCAGTTCTTC	CASSIQGSNRHNEQFF	NA	TRBV19	TRBJ2-1	NA
TGTGCCAGCAGCGCCGGGACTAGCGGGAGCGCAGATACGCAGTATTTT	CASSAGTSGSADTQYF	few	TRBV9	TRBJ2-3	TRBD2
TGTGCCAGCAGCTTTTCCAGGACAGATAATTCACCCCTCCACTTT	CASSFSRTDNSPLHF	NA	TRBV7-2	TRBJ1-6	NA
TGTGCCAGCAGTGGGGCGGGTTCAAATGAAAAACTGTTTTTT	CASSGAGSNEKLFF	once	TRBV6-5	TRBJ1-4	NA
TGTGCCAGCAGTACAGGGGCGATCGAGACCCAGTACTTC	CASSTGAIETQYF	NA	TRBV28	TRBJ2-5	TRBD1
TGTGCCAGTAGTACTAGCCGGGGGACAGGGGGCGCGGTCACTGAAGCTTTCTTT	CASSTSRGTGGAVTEAFF	NA	TRBV19	TRBJ1-1	TRBD1
TGTGCCATCAGTGAGTCATGGGGGCCCGGGGAGCTGTTTTTT	CAISESWGPGELFF	NA	TRBV10-3	TRBJ2-2	NA
TGTGCCAGCAGCACGTCCCGGGACAGGGATTGGCAGCCCCAGCATTTT	CASSTSRDRDWQPQHF	NA	TRBV5-4	TRBJ1-5	TRBD1
TGTGCCAGCAGTTTAGGGGGTTCAACTAATGAAAAACTGTTTTTT	CASSLGGSTNEKLFF	NA	TRBV28	TRBJ1-4	NA
TGTGCCAGCAGTTACTCTACAGGGGGGCGTCAGCCCCAGCATTTT	CASSYSTGGRQPQHF	NA	TRBV6-5	TRBJ1-5	TRBD1
TGTGCCAGCAGCCTAAGACAGGGGGCAGACTCTGGAAACACCATATATTTT	CASSLRQGADSGNTIYF	NA	TRBV27	TRBJ1-3	TRBD1
TGTGCCAGCAGCCGAACGGACGGGTTCTACGAGCAGTACTTC	CASSRTDGFYEQYF	NA	TRBV5-6	TRBJ2-7	NA
TGCGCCAGCAGCTTGGTCGTAGCGGGGGACCAAGAGACCCAGTACTTC	CASSLVVAGDQETQYF	NA	TRBV5-1	TRBJ2-5	TRBD2
TGTGCCATCAGCTCAGGGTCGGATACGCAGTATTTT	CAISSGSDTQYF	NA	TRBV10-3	TRBJ2-3	NA
TGTGCCAGCAGCTTAGGGCGGGTCGACAGGACCGGGGAGCTGTTTTTT	CASSLGRVDRTGELFF	NA	TRBV7-9	TRBJ2-2	NA
TGCAGCGTTGATCTAGGACAGGGGGGAGATACGCAGTATTTT	CSVDLGQGGDTQYF	NA	TRBV29-1	TRBJ2-3	TRBD1
TGTGCCAGCAGCTTACTAGCGGGGGGCAGGAGCACAGATACGCAGTATTTT	CASSLLAGGRSTDTQYF	NA	TRBV7-9	TRBJ2-3	TRBD2
TGTGCCAGCAGCGAGTACGTGGAGGGAGGCTACACCTTC	CASSEYVEGGYTF	few	TRBV7-8	TRBJ1-2	NA
TGTGCCATCATGCGAAGCCAGGGCACAGATACGCAGTATTTT	CAIMRSQGTDTQYF	NA	TRBV10-3	TRBJ2-3	NA
TGTGCCAGCAGTGACCGGACAGCCAGCGAGACCCAGTACTTC	CASSDRTASETQYF	NA	TRBV2	TRBJ2-5	NA
TGTGCCAGCAGCCCGACAGGATTTAATGAAAAACTGTTTTTT	CASSPTGFNEKLFF	NA	TRBV6-5	TRBJ1-4	NA
TGTGCCAGCAGTTACTACGGGGTGGGCTCCGAGCAGTACTTC	CASSYYGVGSEQYF	NA	TRBV6-5	TRBJ2-7	NA
TGTGCCAGCAGCCCTTATGGCCGTTATGGCTACACCTTC	CASSPYGRYGYTF	few	TRBV5-8	TRBJ1-2	NA
TGCGCCAGCAGCTTGGGGAGGGTTAAAGGCTACGAGCAGTACTTC	CASSLGRVKGYEQYF	NA	TRBV5-1	TRBJ2-7	NA
TGTGCCAGTAGTGCCCCCCGGGCCCTAGCCTTCATGAACACTGAAGCTTTCTTT	CASSAPRALAFMNTEAFF	NA	TRBV19	TRBJ1-1	NA
TGTGCCAGCAGCCCCCGGGGGCTCAGAGAGACCCAGTACTTC	CASSPRGLRETQYF	NA	TRBV7-3	TRBJ2-5	NA
TGTGCCAGCTCACCGGGGACGGCTGAAAAACTGTTTTTT	CASSPGTAEKLFF	few	TRBV18	TRBJ1-4	NA
TGTGCCACCAGCTCTCGGGACGCCGGCTATGGCTACACCTTC	CATSSRDAGYGYTF	NA	TRBV15	TRBJ1-2	NA
TGTGCCACTATGGTCGGTAACAGGGACTTCACTGAAGCTTTCTTT	CATMVGNRDFTEAFF	NA	TRBV19	TRBJ1-1	NA
TGTGCCAGCAGCGGGGACAGGGTCACCGGGGAGCTGTTTTTT	CASSGDRVTGELFF	once	TRBV5-8	TRBJ2-2	TRBD1
TGTGCCAGCAGCTACCGAGGATCGGGGGCAGATACGCAGTATTTT	CASSYRGSGADTQYF	NA	TRBV7-2	TRBJ2-3	NA
TGTGCCAGCAGACCCGGGACAGGGGTCACTGAAGCTTTCTTT	CASRPGTGVTEAFF	NA	TRBV6-5	TRBJ1-1	TRBD1
TGTGCCAGCAGCTCCCCCCTCGGGGCCATGAACACTGAAGCTTTCTTT	CASSSPLGAMNTEAFF	NA	TRBV7-9	TRBJ1-1	NA